These T cell receptor beta chains were read from a single sample in a study of blood T cell repertoires in COVID-19. The protocol was immunoSEQ multiplex PCR, while the TCRdb copy is restricted to in-frame clones and leaves out a portion. The table lists 40,000 to 45,000 clones, roughly 80% of them singletons. The sample was peripheral blood. These receptors were collected from a woman older than 75 with acute or convalescent COVID-19. Each CDR3 is given with its conserved first and last residue. A D gene is named only where the DNA matches it firmly. Clone sizes are given selectively: once, few, many, or a class where the clone is expanded.

NA	TRBV4-1	TRBJ2-1	TRBD2	CASSQVLQREGRDGYNEQFF	TGCGCCAGCAGCCAAGTTCTCCAGCGGGAGGGCCGGGACGGCTACAATGAGCAGTTCTTC
NA	TRBV6-5	TRBJ2-3	TRBD2	CASSYSPTSVSQYF	TGTGCCAGCAGTTACTCGCCGACTAGCGTGTCGCAGTATTTT
NA	TRBV5-6	TRBJ1-6	NA	CASSPGLGNSPLHF	TGTGCCAGCAGCCCGGGTCTTGGGAATTCACCCCTCCACTTT
NA	TRBV24-1	TRBJ2-5	NA	CATSDHMETQYF	TGTGCCACCAGTGATCACATGGAGACCCAGTACTTC
few	TRBV7-8	TRBJ1-1	TRBD1	CASSLAGGTTGTEAFF	TGTGCCAGCAGCTTAGCAGGCGGGACGACAGGGACTGAAGCTTTCTTT
NA	TRBV29-1	TRBJ2-5	TRBD1	CSGLEGAWETQYF	TGCAGCGGCCTCGAGGGGGCTTGGGAGACCCAGTACTTC
NA	TRBV19	TRBJ1-1	TRBD1	CASSPRDSGFEAFF	TGTGCCAGTAGTCCCCGGGACAGCGGATTTGAAGCTTTCTTT
NA	TRBV27	TRBJ1-2	NA	CASSFAGLNYGYTF	TGTGCCAGCAGTTTCGCAGGGCTTAACTATGGCTACACCTTC
NA	TRBV7-9	TRBJ1-2	TRBD1	CASSLGTDRANYGYTF	TGTGCCAGCAGCTTGGGGACGGACAGGGCTAACTATGGCTACACCTTC
few	TRBV27	TRBJ2-5	TRBD2	CASRNLAGQETQYF	TGTGCCAGCAGGAATTTAGCGGGCCAAGAGACCCAGTACTTC
NA	TRBV29-1	TRBJ2-1	NA	CSARESTANEQFF	TGCAGCGCCCGGGAGTCGACGGCCAATGAGCAGTTCTTC
NA	TRBV30	TRBJ2-1	NA	CAWRPDFNEQFF	TGTGCCTGGAGGCCGGACTTTAATGAGCAGTTCTTC
few	TRBV19	TRBJ1-1	TRBD1	CASSNRGNTEAFF	TGTGCCAGTAGTAACAGGGGGAACACTGAAGCTTTCTTT
NA	TRBV10-2	TRBJ1-1	TRBD1	CASSESETGVNTEAFF	TGCGCCAGCAGTGAGTCAGAGACAGGGGTAAACACTGAAGCTTTCTTT
NA	TRBV9	TRBJ2-2	TRBD1	CASSVGGTGALTGELFF	TGTGCCAGCAGCGTAGGAGGGACAGGGGCCCTCACCGGGGAGCTGTTTTTT
once	TRBV5-4	TRBJ2-1	TRBD2	CASSSRGGSGTYNEQFF	TGTGCCAGCAGCTCCCGCGGTGGTAGCGGGACTTACAATGAGCAGTTCTTC
few	TRBV11-1	TRBJ1-1	NA	CASSRQGLEAFF	TGTGCCAGCAGCCGCCAGGGTCTTGAAGCTTTCTTT
once	TRBV28	TRBJ2-7	NA	CASNVIGGVFGYEQYF	TGTGCCAGTAACGTTATCGGAGGGGTTTTTGGGTACGAGCAGTACTTC
NA	TRBV12-3/TRBV12-4	TRBJ1-6	NA	CASSFSSFPLHF	TGTGCCAGCAGTTTTAGTTCCTTTCCCCTCCACTTT
NA	TRBV6-5	TRBJ2-7	NA	CASRNRVGEQYF	TGTGCCAGCAGAAACAGGGTGGGGGAGCAGTACTTC
NA	TRBV5-1	TRBJ1-6	NA	CASSLTAEQGFLHF	TGCGCCAGCAGCTTGACCGCAGAACAGGGCTTCCTCCACTTT
NA	TRBV4-1	TRBJ2-5	NA	CASSPIEPGMETQYF	TGCGCCAGCAGCCCCATCGAACCAGGGATGGAGACCCAGTACTTC
once	TRBV12-3/TRBV12-4	TRBJ2-7	NA	CASKGVGYEQYF	TGTGCCAGCAAGGGGGTGGGCTACGAGCAGTACTTC
NA	TRBV9	TRBJ2-5	TRBD2	CASSVGGGKETQYF	TGTGCCAGCAGCGTAGGGGGAGGGAAAGAGACCCAGTACTTC
NA	TRBV6-6	TRBJ1-1	NA	CASSYPELLNTEAFF	TGTGCCAGCAGTTACCCCGAACTCCTCAACACTGAAGCTTTCTTT
NA	TRBV27	TRBJ2-2	NA	CASTPAAGGIGELFF	TGTGCCAGCACCCCCGCCGCAGGGGGGATCGGGGAGCTGTTTTTT
few	TRBV9	TRBJ2-7	TRBD2	CASSVGREGSYEQYF	TGTGCCAGCAGCGTGGGGCGGGAGGGCTCCTACGAGCAGTACTTC
NA	TRBV10-1	TRBJ2-1	TRBD2	CASSSGGEQFF	TGCGCCAGCAGTAGCGGGGGTGAGCAGTTCTTC
NA	TRBV18	TRBJ2-1	NA	CASSPLDTPYNEQFF	TGTGCCAGCTCACCACTCGACACACCTTACAATGAGCAGTTCTTC